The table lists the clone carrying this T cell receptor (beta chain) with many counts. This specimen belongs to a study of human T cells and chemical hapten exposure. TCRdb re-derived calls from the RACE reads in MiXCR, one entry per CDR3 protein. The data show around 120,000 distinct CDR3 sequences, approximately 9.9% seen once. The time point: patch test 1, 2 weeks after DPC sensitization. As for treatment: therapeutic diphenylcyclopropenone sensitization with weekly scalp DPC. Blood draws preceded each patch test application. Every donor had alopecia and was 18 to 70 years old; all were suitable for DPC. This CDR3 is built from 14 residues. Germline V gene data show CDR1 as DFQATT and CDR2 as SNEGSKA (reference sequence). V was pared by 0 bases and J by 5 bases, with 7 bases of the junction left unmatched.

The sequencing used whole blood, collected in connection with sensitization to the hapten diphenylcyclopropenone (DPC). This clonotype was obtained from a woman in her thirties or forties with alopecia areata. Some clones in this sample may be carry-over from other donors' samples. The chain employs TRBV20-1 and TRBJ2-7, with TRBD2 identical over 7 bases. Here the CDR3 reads CSARDGGSVDEQYF. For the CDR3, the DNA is TGCAGTGCTAGAGATGGCGGGAGTGTCGACGAGCAGTACTTC.